This T cell receptor beta chain was identified in a study of T-cell memory formation after mild COVID-19 (TCRdb year 2021). With regard to the full study: Most TCR sequence clusters were specific to one of the two donors. In two donors, T-cell clones that expanded and contracted after mild COVID-19 were tracked by sequencing TCRalpha and TCRbeta repertoires over time. The cohort comprised two young, previously healthy adult volunteers, one female and one male. On the study overall, not on this receptor specifically: Clones contracting from day 15 to 85 had balanced CD4/CD8 phenotypes, while a second wave expanding from day 15 to 37 was biased towards CD4+. The study covered only two mild cases, and larger cohorts including severe cases with pre-infection samples were considered necessary. Some responding clones were detected in pre-infection memory, which suggested that pre-existing cross-reactive memory T cells had joined the SARS-CoV-2 response. SARS-CoV-2 specificity was not confirmed for the second-wave clones peaking on day 37. Contracting CD4+ clones were located mainly in the CM and EM memory subsets, whereas CD8+ clones were found to be enriched in EMRA.

In the case of this clonotype: What this receptor recognizes is not known. Base qualities were left out, and no much larger clone turns up one base away.

V and J are trimmed by 6 bases and 5 bases, and the gene matches miss 9 bases of the junction. The germline V gene specifies MNHEY as CDR1 and SVGAGI as CDR2. The CDR3 covers 16 residues, taking in both the cysteine and the phenylalanine. This entry keeps only the CDR3 DNA: 48 bases, framed from base 1. For sequencing, an Illumina NovaSeq 6000 was employed. TCRalpha and TCRbeta cDNA libraries were built by 5'RACE with constant-segment primers, adding sample barcodes and unique molecular identifiers. RNA was extracted from every sample with Trizol reagent. The libraries were amplified in two PCR steps, and the second step added a second sample barcode and Illumina TruSeq adapters. Sequencing of libraries was performed on an Illumina NovaSeq with 2 x 150 bp paired-end reads. Under the source paper's analysis protocol: Reads were demultiplexed and collapsed into UMI-guided consensus sequences with migec v1.2.7. Using mixcr v2.1.11, UMI consensuses were aligned to TRA and TRB V and J templates and then assembled into clonotypes. A clonotype was counted as expanded or contracted only when both edgeR and NoisET called the clonotype significant, with the noise models trained on biological replicates. For edgeR calls, the cutoffs were a false discovery rate-adjusted p below 0.01 and a log2 fold-change threshold of 1. As an exploratory analysis of dynamics, PCA with hierarchical clustering was applied to max-normalized trajectories of the 1000 most abundant clonotypes. Each responding clone was given a CD4 or CD8 phenotype based on the CD4+ and CD8+ repertoires, which had been sequenced separately. Through fastp at Q25 and MiXCR, TCRdb rebuilt clones from the public reads, retaining in-frame beta chains. Rows with one shared CDR3 protein collapse into an entry with the most common genes and DNA. The authors' filters were not applied to this entry. The sample includes about 130,000 distinct CDR3 sequences, with 17% observed a single time. Approximately 4.7% of the sample is held by the ten biggest clonotypes.

Ficoll-Paque density gradient centrifugation was the method used to isolate PBMCs. Recombination connected TRBV6-5 to TRBJ2-5; TRBD2 lines up with 13 middle nucleotides. The sequenced sample was PBMCs or a T cell subset sorted from them (not recorded which). The receptor's source is a man between 18 and 29 years old who had mild COVID-19 (a few samples of this study predate the infection). The sample titles of this study are shuffled in the database, so cell type and time point are left out; the donor was told from shared clones. The DNA sequence reads TGTGCCAGCAGCCCTATTTTGGGACTAGCGGGGGAGACCCAGTACTTC. This codes for CASSPILGLAGETQYF.